The entry that follows covers one TCR beta chain sequence. Since a much larger clone is just one base distant, this may be a read error. The CDR3 ends on some other residue instead of the conserved phenylalanine or tryptophan, so this is likely a read error. Out of around 9.7 ml of fresh peripheral blood, PBMCs were obtained. The data were obtained in a study of Graves' ophthalmopathy and Graves' hyperthyroidism. Amplifying from RNA transcripts, the study obtained TCR beta CDR3 regions. The workflow started with a first-round RT-PCR run with HTBI primers and then moved on to a second-round multiplex PCR. TCRdb re-called the multiplex PCR reads with MiXCR, one entry per CDR3 protein. Here the sample spans 650,000 to 900,000 distinct CDR3 sequences, roughly 41% being singletons. The CDR3 spans 14 residues. Germline V gene sequence: CDR1 SEHNR, CDR2 FQNEAQ (reference sequence). V lost 5 bases and J 4 bases, leaving 12 bases between the germline ends.

The TCR sequence derives from an adult man with Graves' ophthalmopathy. Sequenced sample: peripheral blood. The genes are TRBV7-9 and TRBJ1-5; D ambiguous. The DNA of the CDR3 is TGTGCCAGCAGCGCGACACCGTTGAATCAGCCCCAGCATCTT. It codes for CASSATPLNQPQHL.